This entry features one T cell receptor (beta chain) sequence. Its antigen is not identified. Germline loops: CDR1 SEHNR, CDR2 FQNEAQ (reference sequence). J gave up 2 bases and V 5 bases, and 8 bases lay outside the gene matches. The CDR3 has 16 residues. The data belong to a study of molecular identifiers for immune sequencing clone quantification. Findings and caveats of the study: Jurkat TCR RNA spiked in from one cell could reportedly be detected among around 920,000 naive cells. In CMV-specific effectors, clones above 20 copies held over 98% of molecules; naive, under 1%.

Naive CD8 libraries used roughly 17,000 to 1,000,000 sorted cells and 10%, 30% or 50% RNA. Library preparation followed earlier protocols using designated TCR primers. TCRdb used MiXCR to reprocess the PCR reads, holding one entry per CDR3 protein. The profile shows hundreds of thousands of distinct CDR3 sequences, 24% of them singletons. Sequencing input: naive CD8+ T cells from blood, with Jurkat cell RNA spiked in. Subset defined: FACS-sorted CD8+CD4-CCR7+CD45RA+ naive T cells. This sequence originates from a human donor in good health. Some libraries in this study had Jurkat cell RNA spiked in. The V gene is TRBV7-9, the J gene TRBJ2-4; 8 positions agree with TRBD1. The CDR3 nucleotides are TGTGCCAGCAGCGATTCAGGGGGCTCGACCAAAAACATTCAGTACTTC. Its translation is CASSDSGGSTKNIQYF.